The source of this TCR beta chain is a study of blood T cell repertoires in COVID-19. Across the study: Spain, Italy and the United States supplied samples that represented acute and convalescent COVID-19. From T cells, B-cell-depleted T cells, or PBMCs came the material, which was cDNA or gDNA.

This clone turned up a few times. Ages ranged from about 18 to 89 years, with residence in under 25 US areas. Recovered status in Cohort 3 required two negative PCRs, clearance, or symptom resolution. Clones were read by immunoSEQ multiplex PCR, and TCRdb kept only the in-frame ones, dropping some. The table includes 180,000 or so clones, 89% detected once. The length of the CDR3 is 15 residues. Germline loops: CDR1 MNHEY, CDR2 SMNVEV (reference sequence). V was clipped by 6 bases and J by 2 bases, with 17 bases between them. Material for sequencing was PBMCs or T cells enriched from blood (not recorded which). This clonotype was obtained from a woman between 18 and 29 years old who had recovered from COVID-19. The genes are TRBV27 and TRBJ2-7, with TRBD1 as a possible D gene (6 bases). The DNA of the CDR3 is TGTGCCAGCAGACTCCACCGGGACAACCCCTACGAGCAGTACTTC. This encodes CASRLHRDNPYEQYF.